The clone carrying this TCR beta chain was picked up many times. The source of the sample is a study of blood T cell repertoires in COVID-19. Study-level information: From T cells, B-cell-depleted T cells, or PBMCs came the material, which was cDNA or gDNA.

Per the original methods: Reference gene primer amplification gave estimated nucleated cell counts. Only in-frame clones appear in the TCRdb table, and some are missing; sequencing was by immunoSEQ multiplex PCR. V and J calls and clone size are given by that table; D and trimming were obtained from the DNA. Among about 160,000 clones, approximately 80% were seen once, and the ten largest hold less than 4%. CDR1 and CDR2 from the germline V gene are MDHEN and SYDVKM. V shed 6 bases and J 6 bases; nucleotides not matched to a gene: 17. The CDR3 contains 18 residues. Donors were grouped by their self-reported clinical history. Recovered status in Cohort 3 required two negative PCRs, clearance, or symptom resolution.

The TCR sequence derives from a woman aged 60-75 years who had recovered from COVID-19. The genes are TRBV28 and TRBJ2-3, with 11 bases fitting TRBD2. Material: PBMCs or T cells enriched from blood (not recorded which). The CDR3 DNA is TGTGCCAGCAGCCTCTGGGTGACTAGCGGGACACAAAAGGATACGCAGTATTTT. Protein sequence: CASSLWVTSGTQKDTQYF. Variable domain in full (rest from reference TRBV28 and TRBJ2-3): DVKVTQSSRYLVKRTGEKVFLECVQDMDHENMFWYRQDPGLGLRLIYFSYDVKMKEKGDIPEGYSVSREKKERFSLILESASTNQTSMYLCASSLWVTSGTQKDTQYFGPGTRLTVL.